These T cell receptor beta chains were read from a single sample in a study of response to subunit inactivated influenza vaccine. TCRdb itself ran the RT-PCR reads through MiXCR, one entry per CDR3 protein. Of 500,000 to 550,000 distinct CDR3 sequences in the sample, 7.5% to 8.5% are singletons; the top ten hold under 15%. The source was PBMCs from blood, collected around 25 months after vaccination. The receptors stem from a man between 50 and 70 years old who received an inactivated influenza vaccine. Each CDR3 is given with its conserved first and last residue. D genes are given only for firm matches. Size tells how often a clone was seen (once, few, many) or the class of an expanded clone, and some rows leave it out.

.	few	TRBV20-1	TRBJ1-2	TGCAGTGCTAGTAGGGGAAGCGGGGACTATGGCTACACCTTC	CSASRGSGDYGYTF
.	.	TRBV20-1	TRBJ1-5	TGCGGGGGGATTCCCGATAGCAATCAGCCCCAGCATTTT	CGGIPDSNQPQHF
.	.	TRBV4-2	TRBJ2-1	TGTGCCAGCAGCCAAGATGTCGGGGTCGATGAGCAGTTCTTC	CASSQDVGVDEQFF
.	many	TRBV5-1	TRBJ2-7	TGCGCCAGCAGCTTATCGCTAGCCCTCAACTACGAGCAGTACTTC	CASSLSLALNYEQYF
TRBD2	few	TRBV7-9	TRBJ2-3	TGTGCCAGCAGCACGACTAGCGGAAGAGCGTCAGATACGCAGTATTTT	CASSTTSGRASDTQYF
TRBD1	few	TRBV19	TRBJ1-5	TGTGCCAGTAACGACAGGGGGCTCAACAATCAGCCCCAGCATTTT	CASNDRGLNNQPQHF
TRBD2	few	TRBV20-1	TRBJ2-5	TGCAGTGCTAGAGTGTTCGTGGGTACTAGCGGGGGGGCTCGGGAGACCCAGTACTTC	CSARVFVGTSGGARETQYF
.	.	TRBV5-6	TRBJ2-2	TGTGCCAGCAGCTTTCGTCTGAGATGGGACACCGGGGAGCTGTTTTTT	CASSFRLRWDTGELFF
.	.	TRBV2	TRBJ2-7	TGTGCCAGCAGAGCGACACAGGGCTCCTACGAGCAGTACTTC	CASRATQGSYEQYF
.	many	TRBV12-3/TRBV12-4	TRBJ1-6	TGTGCCAGCAGTTTTTCAGGTTCACCCCTCCACTTT	CASSFSGSPLHF